The 20 T cell receptor beta chains reported below all come from one sample, sequenced in a study of T cells after yellow fever vaccination. In TCRdb, the 5' RACE reads were re-called with MiXCR into one record per CDR3 protein. The table records 150,000 to 200,000 distinct CDR3 sequences, 6% to 7.5% of them present only once. Material: CD4+ T cells sorted from PBMCs, obtained about 5 days after the first yellow fever vaccination. These TCRs come from a man younger than 30 who received the YFV17D yellow fever vaccine.

In its sample, this clonotype was seen many times. J is TRBJ1-5 and V is TRBV12-3 or TRBV12-4, with D hard to call. This CDR3 has 14 residues. Deletions cut 4 bases from V and 5 bases from J, with 12 bases between. The CDR3 DNA is TGTGCCAGCAGTTCCCACCGTAGGGATCAGCCCCAGCATTTT. It specifies CASSSHRRDQPQHF.

At least ten counts were recorded for this clonotype. V usage is TRBV4-3 and J usage is TRBJ1-5; D remains ambiguous. The CDR3 totals 17 residues. V was shortened by 0 bases and J by 1 base, with 13 bases between the two germline ends. CDR1 and CDR2 (germline): LGHNA, YSLEER. The CDR3 here is CASSQDYRGGSNQPQHF. The CDR3 nucleotides are TGCGCCAGCAGCCAAGACTATCGGGGAGGGAGCAATCAGCCCCAGCATTTT.

This clonotype appeared many times. This chain links TRBV7-9 with TRBJ2-7; 9 bases fit TRBD1. Germline V gene lookup returns CDR1 SEHNR and CDR2 FQNEAQ (reference sequence). V gave up 6 bases and J gave up 1 base; unmatched junction bases: 10. The CDR3 has 16 amino acids. This CDR3 is CASSPSDRGDSYEQYF. For the CDR3, the DNA is TGTGCCAGCAGTCCATCAGACAGGGGGGATTCCTACGAGCAGTACTTC.

In its sample, this clonotype was seen many times. The V gene is TRBV6-5, the J gene TRBJ1-1; a possible D gene is TRBD1 (5 bases). Trimming stripped 2 bases from V and 8 bases from J, with 9 bases between. CDR1 is MNHEY and CDR2 is SVGAGI in the germline V gene. The CDR3 totals 12 residues. CDR3: CASSYATGEAFF. The CDR3 DNA reads TGTGCCAGCAGTTACGCCACAGGAGAAGCTTTCTTT.

This clonotype was detected ten times or more. CDR3 amino acids: CAISDSPPGGRTYQETQYF. The CDR3 region has the DNA TGTGCCATCAGTGATTCCCCACCGGGGGGGCGAACCTACCAAGAGACCCAGTACTTC. V is TRBV10-3 and J is TRBJ2-5; TRBD2 matches 8 bases. V trimming: 3 bases; J trimming: 0 bases; junction bases outside the gene matches: 15. Germline CDR1 and CDR2: ENHRY and SYGVKD. The CDR3 spans 19 residues.

V gene TRBV6-5 combines with J gene TRBJ2-7; D not certain. Germline V gives CDR1 MNHEY, CDR2 SVGAGI. The CDR3 length is 14 residues. V lost 0 bases to trimming and J lost 3 bases, with 9 bases between them. The CDR3 here is CASSYSGGHYEQYV. In DNA, the CDR3 is TGTGCCAGCAGTTACTCTGGCGGCCACTACGAGCAGTACGTC.

This clonotype has ten or more counts. J is TRBJ2-1 and V is TRBV7-2, with D tentatively TRBD2 (5 bases). Trimming removed 3 bases from V and 16 bases from J, with 22 bases in between. Germline assignment: CDR1 SGHTA and CDR2 FQGNSA. This CDR3 spans 14 amino acids. CDR3: CASSFVTEVEGVFF. The DNA for the CDR3 is TGTGCCAGCAGCTTTGTAACTGAGGTTGAGGGTGTTTTCTTC.

The chain couples TRBV28 to TRBJ2-1, with TRBD1 matching 8 bases. This CDR3 comprises 14 residues. V lost 9 bases and J lost 5; bases outside the gene matches: 9. Germline lookup yields CDR1 MDHEN and CDR2 SYDVKM. CDR3 coding DNA: TGTGCCAGTGGGACAGGTTCGGCCAACAATGAGCAGTTCTTC. This gives the protein CASGTGSANNEQFF.

This clonotype showed up just a few times. The chain couples TRBV18 to TRBJ1-1; unclear D gene. From germline, CDR1 is KGHSH and CDR2 LQKENI. CDR3 length: 13 residues. The germline V and J ends were trimmed by 3 bases and 7 bases, with 12 bases remaining between them. The chain's CDR3 is CASSPYIRDEAFF. The CDR3 bases are TGTGCCAGCTCACCGTACATAAGGGATGAAGCTTTCTTT.

This clonotype was observed at least ten times. The J gene is TRBJ2-1, the V gene TRBV5-8, with 8 nucleotides matching TRBD1. The CDR3 has 16 residues. The germline CDR1 and CDR2 sequences are SGHTS and YDEGEE. J gave up 2 bases and V 4 bases, and 8 bases lay outside the gene matches. CDR3 amino acids: CASSPGQGITYNEQFF. For the CDR3, the DNA is TGTGCCAGCAGCCCCGGACAGGGTATAACCTACAATGAGCAGTTCTTC.

Ten or more counts support this clonotype. At one of its ends the junction is not consistent with the germline gene, which may arise from a read error. V and J are TRBV7-2 and TRBJ1-4; D call uncertain. The germline V gene encodes CDR1 SGHTA and CDR2 FQGNSA. The CDR3 has 16 residues. The chain's CDR3 is CASSLGPQPSNQKLFF. The CDR3 coding sequence is TGTGCCAGCAGCTTAGGTCCCCAGCCCAGTAATCAAAAACTGTTTTTT.

This clonotype has a count of ten or more. The chain carries TRBV6-5 and TRBJ2-3; D not resolved. The V end was cut by 3 bases, the J end by 1 base, with 8 bases between. Germline V lookup: CDR1 MNHEY, CDR2 SVGAGI. This CDR3 has 14 amino acids. The CDR3 sequence is CASSYGARTDTQYF. The CDR3, as DNA: TGTGCCAGCAGTTATGGAGCGCGCACAGATACGCAGTATTTT.

Ten or more counts support this clonotype. CDR3 loop: CASSLGRRGLTGELFF. Written as DNA, the CDR3 is TGCGCCAGCAGCTTGGGTCGCAGGGGGCTTACCGGGGAGCTGTTTTTT. This chain joins TRBV5-1 and TRBJ2-2; 8 nucleotides match TRBD1. The ends lost 0 bases at V and 5 bases at J; junction bases unmatched: 6. This CDR3 has 16 amino acids. Germline CDR1 and CDR2: SGHRS and YFSETQ.

In its sample, this clonotype was seen many times. The chain couples TRBV29-1 to TRBJ2-5; a weak D match, TRBD1 (6 bases). Germline CDR1 and CDR2: SQVTM and ANQGSEA. The CDR3 loop spans 11 amino acids. V lost 7 bases and J 5 bases, leaving 11 bases between the germline ends. CDR3 loop: CSGRGGETQYF. The CDR3 DNA sequence: TGCAGCGGCAGGGGCGGTGAGACCCAGTACTTC.

This clonotype was picked up many times. The chain couples TRBV7-2 to TRBJ2-7; possibly TRBD2 for D (5 bases). V gave up 5 bases and J gave up 2 bases, with 10 bases separating them. CDR1 is SGHTA, CDR2 FQGNSA, per germline. This CDR3 is built from 13 residues. The CDR3 DNA is TGTGCCAGCAGCCAAACTAGGACCTACGAGCAGTACTTC. This encodes CASSQTRTYEQYF.

The chain carries TRBV6-5 and TRBJ2-7, with TRBD1 matching 8 bases. Trimming removed 2 bases from V and 7 bases from J; junction bases left unmatched: 16. Germline V gene data show CDR1 as MNHEY and CDR2 as SVGAGI. This CDR3 is 17 amino acids long. CDR3 loop: CASSYALHHQGAGEQYV. CDR3 in DNA: TGTGCCAGCAGTTACGCCTTACATCATCAGGGGGCGGGTGAGCAGTACGTC.

Concerning this clonotype itself: Given a much more abundant clone one base away, this may be a read error. V and J are TRBV19 and TRBJ2-3; D is unresolved. Germline CDR1 LNHDA, CDR2 SQIVND (reference sequence). This CDR3 has 13 residues. V shed 0 bases and J shed 12 bases, with 13 bases lying between them. CDR3 coding DNA: TGTGCCAGTAGTATAGATCGCTGTCTTACCCAGTATTTT. It yields the protein CASSIDRCLTQYF.

The chain joins TRBV7-8 to TRBJ2-3; 9 nucleotides align to TRBD2. After removal of 7 bases from V and 3 bases from J, the junction contained 8 bases not matched to a gene. Germline assignment: CDR1 SGHVS and CDR2 FQNEAQ. The CDR3 runs to 15 residues. CDR3 sequence: CASNSAGGETDTQYF. The DNA for the CDR3 is TGTGCCAGCAACAGTGCGGGGGGGGAAACAGATACGCAGTATTTT.

This clonotype was seen more than once but under ten times. The J gene is TRBJ2-6, the V gene TRBV5-6; D is undetermined. CDR3 length: 14 amino acids. CDR1 is SGHDT and CDR2 is YYEEEE in the germline V gene. With 5 bases removed from V and 0 bases from J, the gap between germline ends came to 6 bases. DNA of the CDR3: TGTGCCAGCAGAAAGACCTCTGGGGCCAACGTCCTGACTTTC. This codes for CASRKTSGANVLTF. Variable domain in full (rest from reference TRBV5-6 and TRBJ2-6): DAGVTQSPTHLIKTRGQQVTLRCSPKSGHDTVSWYQQALGQGPQFIFQYYEEEERQRGNFPDRFSGHQFPNYSSELNVNALLLGDSALYLCASRKTSGANVLTFGAGSRLTVL.

The chain recombines TRBV27 with TRBJ1-1; 10 bases fit TRBD1. The V gene end was trimmed by 5 bases and the J gene end by 3 bases; junction bases not matched to a gene: 9. The CDR3 is 16 amino acids. Per the germline V gene, CDR1 is MNHEY and CDR2 is SMNVEV (reference sequence). The CDR3 region is CASSKGGTGAHTEAFF. CDR3 in DNA: TGTGCCAGCAGTAAGGGTGGGACAGGGGCCCACACTGAAGCTTTCTTT.